This T cell receptor (beta chain) is from a study of tumor-infiltrating lymphocytes in glioblastoma multiforme. Study results and caveats: Clone frequencies may be distorted by unequal TCR transcripts per cell. T cells were not sorted into functional subsets. The TCR and somatic mutation analysis included just one glioblastoma patient.

Three nested ARM-PCR rounds with V-beta and C-beta primers built TCRB libraries. TCRB-specific cDNA synthesis used 0.4 to 0.55 ug of total RNA. In TCRdb, the multiplex PCR reads were re-called with MiXCR into one record per CDR3 protein. The sample lists about 8,400 distinct CDR3 sequences; nearly 75% were seen once. For this clonotype: Its antigen is still unknown. The junction differs from germline at one of its ends, possibly a read error.

The CDR3 consists of 16 residues. Germline lookup yields CDR1 SGHNT and CDR2 YENEEA. This chain links TRBV11-3 with TRBJ1-1; D gene uncertain. The TCR was taken from a male donor with glioblastoma. The specimen was brain tumor tissue. CDR3 bases: TGTGCCATCAGCTTCAAGGGTGTAGGGCTAAACACTGAAGCTTTCTTT. This encodes CAISFKGVGLNTEAFF. The complete variable domain, with remaining parts taken from reference TRBV11-3 and TRBJ1-1, reads EAGVVQSPRYKIIEKKQPVAFWCNPISGHNTLYWYLQNLGQGPELLIRYENEEAVDDSQLPKDRFSAERLKGVDSTLKIQPAELGDSAVYLCAISFKGVGLNTEAFFGQGTRLTVV.